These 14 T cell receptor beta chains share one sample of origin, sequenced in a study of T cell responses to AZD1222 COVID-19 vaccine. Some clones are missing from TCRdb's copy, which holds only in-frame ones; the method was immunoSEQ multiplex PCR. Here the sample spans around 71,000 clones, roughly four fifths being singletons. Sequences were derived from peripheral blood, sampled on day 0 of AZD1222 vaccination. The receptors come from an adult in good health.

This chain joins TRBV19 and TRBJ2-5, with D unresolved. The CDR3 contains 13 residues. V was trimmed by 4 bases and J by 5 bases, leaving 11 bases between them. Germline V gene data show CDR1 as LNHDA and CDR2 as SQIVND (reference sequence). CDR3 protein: CASSTSMWETQYF. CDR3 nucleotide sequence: TGTGCCAGTAGTACAAGTATGTGGGAGACCCAGTACTTC.

CDR3: CASSLKQATSYEQYF. Written as DNA, the CDR3 is TGTGCCAGCAGCTTAAAACAGGCAACCTCCTACGAGCAGTACTTC. The genes are TRBV13 and TRBJ2-7; D perhaps matches TRBD1 (5 bases). This CDR3 is 15 amino acids long. CDR1 is PRHDT and CDR2 is FYEKMQ in the germline V gene (reference sequence). Deletions cut 2 bases from V and 0 bases from J, with 11 bases between. The full variable domain, with the rest looked up from reference TRBV13 and TRBJ2-7, is AAGVIQSPRHLIKEKRETATLKCYPIPRHDTVYWYQQGPGQDPQFLISFYEKMQSDKGSIPDRFSAQQFSDYHSELNMSSLELGDSALYFCASSLKQATSYEQYFGPGTRLTVT.

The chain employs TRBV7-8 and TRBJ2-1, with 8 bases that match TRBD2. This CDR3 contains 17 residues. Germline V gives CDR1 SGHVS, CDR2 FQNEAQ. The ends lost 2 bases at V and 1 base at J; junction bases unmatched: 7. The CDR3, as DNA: TGTGCCAGCAGCTTACGGCGGGGGGCGTATTCCTACAATGAGCAGTTCTTC. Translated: CASSLRRGAYSYNEQFF.

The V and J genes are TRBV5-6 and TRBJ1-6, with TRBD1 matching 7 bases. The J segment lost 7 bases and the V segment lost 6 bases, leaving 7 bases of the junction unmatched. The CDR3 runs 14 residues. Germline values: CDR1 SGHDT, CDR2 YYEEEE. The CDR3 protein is CASTETGFNSPLHF. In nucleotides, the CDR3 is TGTGCCAGCACCGAGACAGGGTTCAATTCACCCCTCCACTTT.

CDR3 loop: CASGLRQGADSPLHF. For the CDR3, the DNA is TGTGCTAGTGGTTTGAGGCAGGGAGCCGATTCACCCCTCCACTTT. J is TRBJ1-6 and V is TRBV12-5; D possibly corresponds to TRBD1 (5 bases). Germline V gene sequence: CDR1 LGHNT, CDR2 FRNRAP. There are 15 residues in the CDR3. Trimming cost V 2 bases and J 8 bases, with 13 bases left between them.

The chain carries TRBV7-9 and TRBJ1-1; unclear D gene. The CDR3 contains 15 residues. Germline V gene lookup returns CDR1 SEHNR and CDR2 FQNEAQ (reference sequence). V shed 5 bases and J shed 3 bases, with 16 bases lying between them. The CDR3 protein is CASSRVFSGDTEAFF. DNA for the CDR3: TGTGCCAGCAGCCGCGTCTTTTCTGGGGACACTGAAGCTTTCTTT.

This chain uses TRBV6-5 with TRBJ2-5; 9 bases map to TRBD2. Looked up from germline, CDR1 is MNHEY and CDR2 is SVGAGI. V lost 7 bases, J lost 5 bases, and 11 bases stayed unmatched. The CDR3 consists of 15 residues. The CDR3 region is CASTRAGGLEETQYF. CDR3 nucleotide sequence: TGTGCCAGCACTCGGGCGGGAGGGCTTGAGGAGACCCAGTACTTC.

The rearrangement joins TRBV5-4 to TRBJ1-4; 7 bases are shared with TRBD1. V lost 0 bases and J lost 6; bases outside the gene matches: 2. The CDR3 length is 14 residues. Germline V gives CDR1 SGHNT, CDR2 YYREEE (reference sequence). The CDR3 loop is CASSLGRGDEKLFF. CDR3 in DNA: TGTGCCAGCAGCTTGGGCAGGGGGGATGAAAAACTGTTTTTT. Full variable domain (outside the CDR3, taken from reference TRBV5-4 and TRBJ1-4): ETGVTQSPTHLIKTRGQQVTLRCSSQSGHNTVSWYQQALGQGPQFIFQYYREEENGRGNFPPRFSGLQFPNYSSELNVNALELDDSALYLCASSLGRGDEKLFFGSGTQLSVL.

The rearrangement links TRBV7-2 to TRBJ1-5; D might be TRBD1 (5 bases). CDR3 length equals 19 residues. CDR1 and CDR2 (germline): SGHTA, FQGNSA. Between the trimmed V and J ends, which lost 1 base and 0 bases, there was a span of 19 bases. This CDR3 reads CASSLGLEGMTYSNQPQHF. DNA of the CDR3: TGTGCCAGCAGCTTAGGTTTGGAGGGGATGACCTATAGCAATCAGCCCCAGCATTTT.

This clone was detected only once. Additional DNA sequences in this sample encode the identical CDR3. DNA for the CDR3: TGTGCCAGCAGCTTGGATCCAGACCAAGAGACCCAGTACTTC. It yields the protein CASSLDPDQETQYF. V usage is TRBV5-4 and J usage is TRBJ2-5; unclear D gene. CDR3 size: 14 residues. Trimming pared 0 bases from V and 0 bases from J, leaving 6 bases between. CDR1 is SGHNT, CDR2 YYREEE, per germline (reference sequence). Full variable domain (missing parts from reference TRBV5-4 and TRBJ2-5): ETGVTQSPTHLIKTRGQQVTLRCSSQSGHNTVSWYQQALGQGPQFIFQYYREEENGRGNFPPRFSGLQFPNYSSELNVNALELDDSALYLCASSLDPDQETQYFGPGTRLLVL.

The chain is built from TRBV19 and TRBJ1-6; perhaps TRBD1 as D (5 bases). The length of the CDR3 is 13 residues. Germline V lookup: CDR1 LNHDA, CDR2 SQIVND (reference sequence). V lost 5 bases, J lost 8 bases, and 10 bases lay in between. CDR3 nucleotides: TGTGCCAGTAGTCTCAGGGTTGATTCACCCCTCCACTTT. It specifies CASSLRVDSPLHF.

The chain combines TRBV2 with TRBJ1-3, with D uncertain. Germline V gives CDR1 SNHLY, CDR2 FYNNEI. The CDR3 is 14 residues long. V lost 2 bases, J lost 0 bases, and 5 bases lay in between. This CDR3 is CASSESNSGNTIYF. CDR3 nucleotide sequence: TGTGCCAGCAGTGAAAGCAACTCTGGAAACACCATATATTTT.

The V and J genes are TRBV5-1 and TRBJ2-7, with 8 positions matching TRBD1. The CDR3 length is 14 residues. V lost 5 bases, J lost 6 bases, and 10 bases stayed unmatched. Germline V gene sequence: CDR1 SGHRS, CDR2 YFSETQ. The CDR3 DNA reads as TGCGCCAGCAGTCCGGGACAGGTGAATGGCGAGCAGTACTTC. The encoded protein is CASSPGQVNGEQYF.

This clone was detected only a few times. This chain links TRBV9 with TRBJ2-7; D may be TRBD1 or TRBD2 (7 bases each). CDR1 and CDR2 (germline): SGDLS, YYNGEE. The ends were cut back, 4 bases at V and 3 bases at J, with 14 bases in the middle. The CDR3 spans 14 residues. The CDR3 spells CASSPGGGRYEQYF. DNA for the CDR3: TGTGCCAGCAGCCCAGGGGGGGGGCGCTACGAGCAGTACTTC.